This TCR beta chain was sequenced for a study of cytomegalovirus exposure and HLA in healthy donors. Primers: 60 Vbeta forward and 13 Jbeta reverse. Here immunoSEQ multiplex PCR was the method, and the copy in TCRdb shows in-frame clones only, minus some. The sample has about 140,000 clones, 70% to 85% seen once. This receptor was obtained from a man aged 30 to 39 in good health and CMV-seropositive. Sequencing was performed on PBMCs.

Here the CDR3 reads CASNLEGTQPQHF. In nucleotides, the CDR3 is TGTGCCAGCAACTTGGAGGGGACCCAGCCCCAGCATTTT. This chain links TRBV6-5 with TRBJ1-5, with D possibly matching TRBD1 (5 bases). Germline CDR1 and CDR2: MNHEY and SVGAGI. V lost 7 bases, J lost 7 bases, and 14 bases lay in between. CDR3 length: 13 amino acids.